Below, 32 T cell receptor beta chains from the same sample are listed, as sequenced in a study of blood T cell repertoires in COVID-19. TCRdb's table, derived via immunoSEQ multiplex PCR, lists solely in-frame clones and lacks some. The repertoire consists of about 110,000 clones, with about 87% occurring once and the leading ten covering about 1%. Sequencing input: peripheral blood. The receptors here all came from a human donor in a cohort sampled during active COVID-19.

This clone has only one observation. The chain recombines TRBV28 with TRBJ2-1; a possible D gene is TRBD1 (6 bases). The CDR3 covers 15 residues. V was shortened by 3 bases and J by 0 bases, with 9 bases between the two germline ends. CDR1 is MDHEN, CDR2 SYDVKM, per germline. For the CDR3, the DNA is TGTGCCAGCAGTTTCGACAGGAGCTCCTACAATGAGCAGTTCTTC. Translation: CASSFDRSSYNEQFF.

The CDR3 DNA sequence: TGTGCCAGCAGCTTAGAGTTAGCGGGAGTGGATGAGCAGTTCTTC. Its protein is CASSLELAGVDEQFF. The chain couples TRBV7-9 to TRBJ2-1; TRBD2 aligns across 9 bases. CDR1 SEHNR and CDR2 FQNEAQ come from the germline V gene (reference sequence). The trim removed 1 base at V and 8 bases at J, leaving 6 bases unmatched. The CDR3 is 15 residues long.

This chain joins TRBV20-1 and TRBJ1-1, with D unresolved. This CDR3 has 9 residues. Germline V gives CDR1 DFQATT, CDR2 SNEGSKA (reference sequence). The V end was cut by 4 bases, the J end by 9 bases, with 6 bases between. This chain's CDR3 is CSATEKAFF. The CDR3 region has the DNA TGCAGTGCTACGGAGAAAGCTTTCTTT.

V gene TRBV7-3 combines with J gene TRBJ2-7; 7 bases agree with TRBD2. Germline assignment: CDR1 SGHTA and CDR2 FQGTGA. This CDR3 is 14 amino acids long. With 5 bases clipped from V and 7 bases from J, the junction kept 11 bases outside the gene matches. The CDR3 is CASSLGAGASEQYF. In DNA form, the CDR3 reads TGTGCCAGCAGCCTAGGGGCGGGAGCGAGTGAGCAGTACTTC. Full variable domain (remainder filled in from reference TRBV7-3 and TRBJ2-7): GAGVSQTPSNKVTEKGKYVELRCDPISGHTALYWYRQSLGQGPEFLIYFQGTGAADDSGLPNDRFFAVRPEGSVSTLKIQRTERGDSAVYLCASSLGAGASEQYFGPGTRLTVT.

The rearrangement joins TRBV5-4 to TRBJ1-4, with a weak D call TRBD1 (6 bases). Germline V gives CDR1 SGHNT, CDR2 YYREEE (reference sequence). V lost 3 bases to trimming and J lost 7 bases, with 13 bases between them. CDR3 length: 14 residues. The CDR3 is CASSSTGPFEKLFF. CDR3 nucleotides: TGTGCCAGCAGCTCGACAGGCCCTTTTGAAAAACTGTTTTTT.

The rearrangement joins TRBV6-4 to TRBJ1-2, with D perhaps matching TRBD1 (6 bases). Germline V lookup: CDR1 MRHNA, CDR2 SNTAGT. Between the trimmed V and J ends, which lost 7 bases and 7 bases, there was a span of 13 bases. The CDR3 sequence is 12 residues long. The CDR3 sequence is CASKTEGGGYTF. The CDR3 region has the DNA TGTGCCAGCAAGACAGAAGGGGGTGGCTACACCTTC.

The gene calls are TRBV5-1 and TRBJ1-1; 8 bases agree with TRBD1. Trimming at V came to 1 base and at J to 4 bases, leaving 0 bases not matched to a gene. Germline V CDR1 and CDR2: SGHRS, YFSETQ. The CDR3 is made up of 13 amino acids. The CDR3 DNA reads as TGCGCCAGCAGCTTGACAGGGGGCACTGAAGCTTTCTTT. It translates to CASSLTGGTEAFF.

The chain employs TRBV20-1 and TRBJ2-1; tentatively, D is TRBD1 (6 bases). The CDR3 covers 13 residues. Per germline, CDR1 DFQATT and CDR2 SNEGSKA (reference sequence). Trimming removed 3 bases at V and 7 bases at J, with 13 bases between. This CDR3 is CSASRGSRNEQFF. The CDR3 DNA follows: TGCAGTGCTAGTAGGGGGTCTCGGAATGAGCAGTTCTTC.

The chain couples TRBV19 to TRBJ2-7, with D possibly being TRBD2 (5 bases). Germline V gene data show CDR1 as LNHDA and CDR2 as SQIVND (reference sequence). This CDR3 is built from 14 residues. V was clipped by 5 bases and J by 3 bases, with 14 bases between them. CDR3 amino acids: CASSWRFGVYEQYF. The DNA for the CDR3 is TGTGCCAGTAGTTGGAGGTTTGGGGTCTACGAGCAGTACTTC.

In the case of this clone: Other DNA sequences of this sample code for an identical CDR3. V and J are TRBV29-1 and TRBJ1-1; D might be TRBD1 (6 bases). Trimming cost V 4 bases and J 0 bases, with 12 bases left between them. The CDR3 length is 14 residues. The germline CDR1 and CDR2 sequences are SQVTM and ANQGSEA. Here the CDR3 DNA reads TGCAGCGTTGGGGGGCAAGGGGTGAACACTGAAGCTTTCTTT. Its protein product is CSVGGQGVNTEAFF.

This chain uses TRBV7-2 with TRBJ2-1, with a tentative D call TRBD2 (6 bases). The CDR3 runs to 16 residues. Trimming took 5 bases from V and 7 from J, leaving 21 bases between them. In germline, CDR1 is SGHTA, CDR2 FQGNSA. The chain's CDR3 is CASSRPSVRGGNEQFF. In DNA, the CDR3 is TGTGCCAGCAGCCGTCCTAGCGTCCGAGGCGGTAATGAGCAGTTCTTC.

The chain recombines TRBV5-4 with TRBJ2-3; TRBD2 is a possible D gene (5 bases). The germline V gene has CDR1 SGHNT and CDR2 YYREEE (reference sequence). V dropped 1 base and J dropped 0 bases, with 9 bases sitting between them. The CDR3 totals 15 residues. The CDR3 DNA follows: TGTGCCAGCAGCTTGAAGCGGACTAGCACAGATACGCAGTATTTT. Protein product: CASSLKRTSTDTQYF. Combining the CDR3 with reference TRBV5-4 and TRBJ2-3 gives the whole variable domain ETGVTQSPTHLIKTRGQQVTLRCSSQSGHNTVSWYQQALGQGPQFIFQYYREEENGRGNFPPRFSGLQFPNYSSELNVNALELDDSALYLCASSLKRTSTDTQYFGPGTRLTVL.

V gene TRBV25-1 combines with J gene TRBJ2-4; D remains unclear. V shed 5 bases and J shed 0 bases, with 11 bases lying between them. Germline V gene sequence: CDR1 MGHDK, CDR2 SYGVNS. The CDR3 covers 15 residues. In DNA, the CDR3 is TGTGCCAGCAGTTGGAGAGAAGGAGCCAAAAACATTCAGTACTTC. Amino acid sequence: CASSWREGAKNIQYF. The full variable domain, in which reference TRBV25-1 and TRBJ2-4 provide the parts outside the CDR3, is EADIYQTPRYLVIGTGKKITLECSQTMGHDKMYWYQQDPGMELHLIHYSYGVNSTEKGDLSSESTVSRIRTEHFPLTLESARPSHTSQYLCASSWREGAKNIQYFGAGTRLSVL.

V and J are TRBV5-6 and TRBJ1-2, with a weak D call TRBD1 (6 bases). This CDR3 contains 16 residues. Trimming cost V 2 bases and J 4 bases, with 18 bases left between them. The germline V gene has CDR1 SGHDT and CDR2 YYEEEE. In DNA form, the CDR3 reads TGTGCCAGCAGCTTATTCTCGAGGACAGACTTCTATGGCTACACCTTC. It specifies CASSLFSRTDFYGYTF.

The V call is TRBV2, the J call TRBJ2-5; TRBD2 matches 15 bases. Looked up from germline, CDR1 is SNHLY and CDR2 is FYNNEI. This CDR3 has 15 residues. The junction had 1 base not matched to a gene; V was cut back by 4 bases and J by 4 bases. Here the CDR3 DNA reads TGTGCCAGCAGTGGGACTAGCGGGGGGGTAGAGACCCAGTACTTC. Translating it yields CASSGTSGGVETQYF.

This sequence joins TRBV2 and TRBJ2-7; D perhaps matches TRBD2 (6 bases). The length of the CDR3 is 13 residues. V lost 6 bases to trimming and J lost 7 bases, with 16 bases between them. Germline values: CDR1 SNHLY, CDR2 FYNNEI. The CDR3 DNA reads TGTGCCAGCAGCCTCGGCCCGGGGAGGGAGCAGTACTTC. Encoded protein: CASSLGPGREQYF.

The chain is built from TRBV27 and TRBJ2-3; maybe TRBD1 (5 bases). V was trimmed by 4 bases and J by 0 bases, leaving 17 bases between them. Germline V gene sequence: CDR1 MNHEY, CDR2 SMNVEV (reference sequence). The CDR3 is made up of 17 amino acids. The CDR3 bases are TGTGCCAGCAGTTCCATTCAGGGATTTTTTAGCACAGATACGCAGTATTTT. Protein product: CASSSIQGFFSTDTQYF.

CDR3 coding DNA: TGTGCCAGCCAATACCGTACAGGAGCCTACGAGCAGTACTTC. This encodes CASQYRTGAYEQYF. V is TRBV5-6 and J is TRBJ2-7, with D possibly matching TRBD1 (5 bases). The CDR3 has 14 amino acids. The V and J ends lost 7 bases and 2 bases respectively, with 16 bases between them. The germline gives CDR1 SGHDT, CDR2 YYEEEE.

This rearrangement joins TRBV27 to TRBJ1-6; D unclear. The CDR3 spans 20 residues. Trimming took 2 bases from V and 0 from J, leaving 20 bases between them. CDR1 is MNHEY and CDR2 is SMNVEV in the germline V gene (reference sequence). The CDR3: CASSLAVSLTPSSYNSPLHF. In DNA form, the CDR3 reads TGTGCCAGCAGTTTAGCGGTCAGCCTGACCCCGAGCTCCTATAATTCACCCCTCCACTTT.

The V call is TRBV9, the J call TRBJ1-6; a possible D gene is TRBD1 (6 bases). The CDR3 is 12 residues long. V lost 7 bases, J lost 7 bases, and 9 bases lay in between. Germline V lookup: CDR1 SGDLS, CDR2 YYNGEE. CDR3: CASGGGNSPLHF. In DNA form, the CDR3 reads TGTGCCAGCGGGGGCGGCAATTCACCCCTCCACTTT. The whole variable domain, remainder taken from reference TRBV9 and TRBJ1-6, is DSGVTQTPKHLITATGQRVTLRCSPRSGDLSVYWYQQSLDQGLQFLIQYYNGEERAKGNILERFSAQQFPDLHSELNLSSLELGDSALYFCASGGGNSPLHFGNGTRLTVT.

This clone has ten or more counts. At one boundary the junction diverges from the germline segment, which might be a read error. The V call is TRBV28, the J call TRBJ2-2; TRBD2 agrees at 15 bases. This CDR3 contains 17 residues. Germline assignment: CDR1 MDHEN and CDR2 SYDVKM. This chain's CDR3 is CASSLWGLAGGPGELFF. The CDR3 DNA sequence: TGTGCCAGCAGTCTATGGGGACTAGCGGGAGGACCCGGGGAGCTGTTTTTT. Variable domain in full (rest from reference TRBV28 and TRBJ2-2): DVKVTQSSRYLVKRTGEKVFLECVQDMDHENMFWYRQDPGLGLRLIYFSYDVKMKEKGDIPEGYSVSREKKERFSLILESASTNQTSMYLCASSLWGLAGGPGELFFGEGSRLTVL.

The CDR3 reads CASSTGTGSYEQYF. The CDR3 DNA is TGTGCCAGCAGCACCGGGACAGGGTCATACGAGCAGTACTTC. This chain links TRBV6-5 with TRBJ2-7; TRBD1 matches at 9 bases. With V trimmed by 6 bases and J by 4 bases, 7 bases remained unmatched. Germline V lookup: CDR1 MNHEY, CDR2 SVGAGI. There are 14 residues in the CDR3.

The gene calls are TRBV12-5 and TRBJ2-7, with TRBD1 matching over 9 bases. Germline V CDR1 and CDR2: LGHNT, FRNRAP. J gave up 2 bases and V 5 bases, and 4 bases lay outside the gene matches. CDR3 length: 14 residues. The CDR3 sequence is CASGTGQGTYEQYF. For the CDR3, the DNA is TGTGCTAGTGGTACCGGACAGGGGACCTACGAGCAGTACTTC.

J is TRBJ1-2 and V is TRBV15; 9 bases line up with TRBD1. Germline lookup yields CDR1 LNHNV and CDR2 YYDKDF (reference sequence). This CDR3 contains 18 residues. The trim removed 5 bases at V and 5 bases at J, leaving 18 bases unmatched. The CDR3 DNA follows: TGTGCCACCAGCGGTCCGGGGGAGTGGAACAGGGGGCTGTATGGCTACACCTTC. Amino acids: CATSGPGEWNRGLYGYTF. The whole variable domain, remainder taken from reference TRBV15 and TRBJ1-2, is DAMVIQNPRYQVTQFGKPVTLSCSQTLNHNVMYWYQQKSSQAPKLLFHYYDKDFNNEADTPDNFQSRRPNTSFCFLDIRSPGLGDTAMYLCATSGPGEWNRGLYGYTFGSGTRLTVV.

The gene calls are TRBV7-9 and TRBJ2-5; 9 bases are shared with TRBD2. The CDR3 has 16 amino acids. The germline V gene has CDR1 SEHNR and CDR2 FQNEAQ (reference sequence). Trimming at V came to 2 bases and at J to 7 bases, leaving 11 bases not matched to a gene. This chain's CDR3 is CASSLRRRGGLWTQYF. The CDR3 DNA reads TGTGCCAGCAGCTTAAGGCGGCGGGGGGGCCTTTGGACCCAGTACTTC.

V gene TRBV27 combines with J gene TRBJ2-3; 10 nucleotides agree with TRBD2. CDR3 length: 16 residues. CDR1 and CDR2 (germline): MNHEY, SMNVEV (reference sequence). J was trimmed by 6 bases and V by 1 base; bases with no gene match: 7. The CDR3 nucleotides read TGTGCCAGCAGTTTATTTTTAGCGGGGGGTGGTGATACGCAGTATTTT. Translated: CASSLFLAGGGDTQYF.

This sequence joins TRBV28 and TRBJ1-5; D is possibly TRBD1 (6 bases). Germline CDR1 and CDR2: MDHEN and SYDVKM. The CDR3 runs 15 residues. V lost 6 bases and J 1 base, leaving 13 bases between the germline ends. CDR3 bases: TGTGCCAGCAGGCCTCCCGGGACAAGCAATCAGCCCCAGCATTTT. It specifies CASRPPGTSNQPQHF.

The chain recombines TRBV4-2 with TRBJ2-1, with D perhaps TRBD2 (5 bases). This CDR3 contains 11 residues. Germline-derived CDR1 and CDR2 are LGHNA and YNFKEQ. V was pared by 0 bases and J by 14 bases, with 8 bases between. CDR3 residues: CASSQDKEEFF. The DNA of the CDR3 is TGTGCCAGCAGCCAAGATAAGGAGGAGTTCTTC.

This clone was seen just once. The chain uses TRBV11-3 and TRBJ2-7; D is unresolved. Germline lookup yields CDR1 SGHNT and CDR2 YENEEA. This CDR3 contains 15 residues. Trimming left V 7 bases short and J 3 bases short, with 19 bases between. The CDR3 bases are TGTGCCAGCACCCGATCCGACGACACGGTCTACGAGCAGTACTTC. It encodes CASTRSDDTVYEQYF.

This clone was counted between two and nine times. The J gene is TRBJ2-2, the V gene TRBV9, with 7 bases lining up with TRBD1. The germline V gene encodes CDR1 SGDLS and CDR2 YYNGEE. This CDR3 comprises 17 residues. V lost 3 bases and J lost 1; bases outside the gene matches: 9. CDR3 sequence: CASSATGPLVNTGELFF. As DNA, the CDR3 is TGTGCCAGCAGCGCGACAGGGCCACTAGTGAACACCGGGGAGCTGTTTTTT.

This sequence joins TRBV5-4 and TRBJ2-2, with D tentatively TRBD2 (6 bases). This CDR3 is built from 17 residues. The V gene's germline CDR1 is SGHNT and CDR2 YYREEE (reference sequence). Trimming left V 4 bases short and J 2 bases short, with 18 bases between. CDR3 DNA sequence: TGTGCCAGCAGCCTAGAACCGGGACTTTCTAACACCGGGGAGCTGTTTTTT. This sequence encodes CASSLEPGLSNTGELFF.

The rearrangement uses TRBV24-1 and TRBJ2-2; TRBD2 is a possible D gene (6 bases). CDR1 KGHDR and CDR2 SFDVKD come from the germline V gene. Deletions cut 4 bases from V and 8 bases from J, with 16 bases between. The CDR3 consists of 15 residues. The CDR3 nucleotides are TGTGCCACCAGTGACCCGGGACTGGGTACGGGGGAGCTGTTTTTT. Protein sequence: CATSDPGLGTGELFF.